One and the same sample provided the 6 T cell receptor beta chains below, sequenced in a study of blood T cell repertoires in COVID-19. TCRdb's copy holds only in-frame clones and misses some; the assay was immunoSEQ multiplex PCR. The data contain 150,000 to 200,000 clones, 70% to 90% of them singletons. Material: peripheral blood. The receptors were sampled from a woman aged 80 or older with COVID-19, enrolled during active disease.

This CDR3 reads CASREVQGTNYGYTF. The CDR3 DNA reads as TGCGCCAGCAGGGAAGTACAGGGAACTAACTATGGCTACACCTTC. The J gene is TRBJ1-2, the V gene TRBV5-1; weak D call: TRBD1 (6 bases). V lost 5 bases to trimming and J lost 0 bases, with 14 bases between them. The V gene's germline CDR1 is SGHRS and CDR2 YFSETQ. The length of the CDR3 is 15 residues. The full variable domain, with the rest looked up from reference TRBV5-1 and TRBJ1-2, is KAGVTQTPRYLIKTRGQQVTLSCSPISGHRSVSWYQQTPGQGLQFLFEYFSETQRNKGNFPGRFSGRQFSNSRSEMNVSTLELGDSALYLCASREVQGTNYGYTFGSGTRLTVV.

This clone was seen a handful of times. The V and J genes are TRBV2 and TRBJ1-2, with D maybe TRBD1 (6 bases). Germline-derived CDR1 and CDR2 are SNHLY and FYNNEI. V was clipped by 7 bases and J by 6 bases, with 15 bases between them. CDR3 length: 13 amino acids. The CDR3 region is CASMTTGYNGYTF. The CDR3 DNA reads TGTGCCAGCATGACAACAGGGTACAATGGCTACACCTTC.

CDR3: CASSRAQGDGYTF. CDR3 bases: TGTGCCAGCAGTAGGGCGCAGGGCGACGGCTACACCTTC. The chain links TRBV7-9 to TRBJ1-2, with D perhaps TRBD1 (5 bases). Germline values: CDR1 SEHNR, CDR2 FQNEAQ (reference sequence). The CDR3 has 13 residues. The V and J ends lost 6 bases and 8 bases respectively, with 16 bases between them.

The chain links TRBV4-3 to TRBJ2-1; no definite D call. The V end was cut by 2 bases, the J end by 2 bases, with 13 bases between. The CDR3 spans 16 residues. Per germline, CDR1 LGHNA and CDR2 YSLEER. CDR3 DNA: TGCGCCAGCAGCCAATGGCTCTCCATAACCTACAATGAGCAGTTCTTC. Its translation is CASSQWLSITYNEQFF.

This clone has a handful of counts. This chain links TRBV7-9 with TRBJ2-5; perhaps TRBD1 as D (6 bases). This CDR3 has 13 residues. V lost 5 bases to trimming and J lost 7 bases, with 14 bases between them. Per the germline V gene, CDR1 is SEHNR and CDR2 is FQNEAQ (reference sequence). CDR3 DNA sequence: TGTGCCAGCAGCGGTAGCCAAGGGGGGACCCAGTACTTC. Translating it yields CASSGSQGGTQYF.

The chain carries TRBV2 and TRBJ1-2, with 9 bases aligning to TRBD1. The germline V gene has CDR1 SNHLY and CDR2 FYNNEI. The CDR3 runs to 12 residues. V shed 9 bases and J 8 bases; nucleotides not matched to a gene: 7. Written as DNA, the CDR3 is TGTGCCAGGGCCGGGACAGGGATCGGCTACACCTTC. It yields the protein CARAGTGIGYTF.